The clone carrying this T cell receptor beta chain was observed a few times. Its specificity is unknown. Sequenced with the Oncomine TCR Beta short-read assay was DNA taken from cultured CD4+ T cells. TCRdb reprocessed the PCR reads with MiXCR, giving one entry per CDR3 protein. The sample records around 15,000 distinct CDR3 sequences, about a fifth being singletons. This entry is derived from a study of vaccination and CD4 T cells after COVID-19. Study information: The post-COVID sampling time was a median 101 days after diagnosis, ranging from 35 to 161. Following dose two, a median 72 days (range 14 to 241) passed before post-vaccine samples were taken. The cells were exposed to overlapping spike peptides originating from SARS-CoV-2, HCoV-NL63, HCoV-OC43 and HCoV-229E for stimulation.

Treatment described: approximately nine-day PBMC culture with coronavirus spike peptide pools or control peptides (ViraFEST assay). The CDR3 runs 12 residues. The germline V gene encodes CDR1 DFQATT and CDR2 SNEGSKA (reference sequence). Trimming removed 3 bases from V and 8 bases from J, with 10 bases in between. Points from the study as a whole: The median count of SARS-CoV-2-reactive clonotypes rose from about 20 to 38, not significantly.

This TCR came from a human donor who received a COVID-19 vaccine. V gene TRBV20-1 combines with J gene TRBJ1-4; D is unresolved. The specimen comprised CD4+ T cells from blood, cultured in vitro, sampled before SARS-CoV-2 vaccination. CDR3 bases: TGCAGTGCTAGTAGGGATAGAGAAAAACTGTTTTTT. Its translation: CSASRDREKLFF.